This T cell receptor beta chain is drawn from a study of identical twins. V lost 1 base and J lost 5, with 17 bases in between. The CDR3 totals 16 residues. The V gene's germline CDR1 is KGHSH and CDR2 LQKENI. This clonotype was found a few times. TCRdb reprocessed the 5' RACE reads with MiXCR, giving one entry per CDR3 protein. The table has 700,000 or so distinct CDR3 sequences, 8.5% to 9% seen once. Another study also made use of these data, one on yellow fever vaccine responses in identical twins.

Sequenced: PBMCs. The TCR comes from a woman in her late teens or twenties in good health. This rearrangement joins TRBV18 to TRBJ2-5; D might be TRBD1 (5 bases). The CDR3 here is CASSPLSPGSGETQYF. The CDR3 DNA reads TGTGCCAGCTCACCACTCTCGCCAGGGTCCGGGGAGACCCAGTACTTC.